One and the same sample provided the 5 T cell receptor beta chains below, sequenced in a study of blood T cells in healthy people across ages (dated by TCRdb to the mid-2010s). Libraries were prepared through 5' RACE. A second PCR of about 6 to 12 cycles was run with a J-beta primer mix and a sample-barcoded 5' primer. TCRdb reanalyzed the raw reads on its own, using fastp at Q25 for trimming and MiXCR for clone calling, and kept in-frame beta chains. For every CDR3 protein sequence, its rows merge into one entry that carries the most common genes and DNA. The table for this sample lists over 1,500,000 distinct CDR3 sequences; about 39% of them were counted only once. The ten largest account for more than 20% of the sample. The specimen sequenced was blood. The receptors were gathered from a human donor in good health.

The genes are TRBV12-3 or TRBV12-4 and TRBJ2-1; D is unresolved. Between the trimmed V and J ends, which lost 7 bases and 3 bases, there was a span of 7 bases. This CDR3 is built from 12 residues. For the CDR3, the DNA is TGTGCCAGCAAGAGAGACTACAATGAGCAGTTCTTC. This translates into CASKRDYNEQFF.

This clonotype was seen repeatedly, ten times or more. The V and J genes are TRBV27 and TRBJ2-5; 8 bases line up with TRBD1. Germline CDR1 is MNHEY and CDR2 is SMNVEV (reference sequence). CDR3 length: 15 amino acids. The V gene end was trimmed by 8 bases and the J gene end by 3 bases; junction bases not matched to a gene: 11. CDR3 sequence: CASGTRTGTKETQYF. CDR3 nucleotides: TGTGCCAGCGGAACCCGGACAGGGACCAAAGAGACCCAGTACTTC.

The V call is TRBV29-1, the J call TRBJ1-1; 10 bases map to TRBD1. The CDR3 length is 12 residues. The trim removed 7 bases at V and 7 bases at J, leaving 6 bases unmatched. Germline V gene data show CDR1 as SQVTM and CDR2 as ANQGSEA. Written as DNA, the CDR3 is TGCAGCGCCTCCGGGACAGGGGTTGAAGCTTTCTTT. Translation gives CSASGTGVEAFF.

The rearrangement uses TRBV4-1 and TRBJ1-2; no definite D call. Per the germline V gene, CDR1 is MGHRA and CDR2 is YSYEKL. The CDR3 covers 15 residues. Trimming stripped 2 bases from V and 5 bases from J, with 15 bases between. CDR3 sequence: CASSQSSSMGYGYTF. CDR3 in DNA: TGCGCCAGCAGCCAATCATCTAGTATGGGATATGGCTACACCTTC.

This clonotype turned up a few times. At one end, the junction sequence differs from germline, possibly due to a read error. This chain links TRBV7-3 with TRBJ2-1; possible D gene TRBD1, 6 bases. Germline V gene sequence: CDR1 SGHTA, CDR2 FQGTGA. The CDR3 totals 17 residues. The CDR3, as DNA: TGTGCCAGCAGTAAGAACGGACCCACACAGGGTTACACTGAGCAGTTCTTC. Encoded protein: CASSKNGPTQGYTEQFF.